This T cell receptor (beta chain) is from a study of blood T cells in healthy people across ages. Germline assignment: CDR1 LNHNV and CDR2 YYDKDF (reference sequence). The CDR3 contains 15 residues. Trimming shortened V by 1 base and J by 3 bases, and 11 bases separated the two germline ends. A second about 7 to 11 cycle PCR used barcoded and J-beta primers. Every sample gave at least 2.5 million paired-end reads containing CDR3. From the 5' RACE reads, TCRdb called clonotypes with MiXCR, one entry per CDR3 protein. The top ten clones hold roughly 25% of a sample with roughly 730,000 distinct CDR3 sequences, roughly three fifths of them seen once. There are many counts of this clonotype.

This chain joins TRBV15 and TRBJ2-3, with D perhaps TRBD1 or TRBD2 (5 bases each). Sequencing was carried out using blood. The clonotype was recovered from a middle-aged man in good health. The CDR3 loop reads CATSRGGVRTDTQYF. The CDR3 region has the DNA TGTGCCACCAGCAGAGGAGGGGTGCGTACAGATACGCAGTATTTT.